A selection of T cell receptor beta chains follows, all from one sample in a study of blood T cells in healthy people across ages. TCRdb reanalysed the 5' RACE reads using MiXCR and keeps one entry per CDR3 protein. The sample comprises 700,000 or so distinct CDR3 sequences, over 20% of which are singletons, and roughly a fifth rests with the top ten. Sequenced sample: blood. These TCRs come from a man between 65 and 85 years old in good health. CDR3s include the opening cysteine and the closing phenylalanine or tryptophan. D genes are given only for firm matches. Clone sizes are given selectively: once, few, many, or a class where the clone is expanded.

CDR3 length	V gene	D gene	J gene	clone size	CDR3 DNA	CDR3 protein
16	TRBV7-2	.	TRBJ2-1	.	TGTGCCAGCAGCTTAATCGGGGAATTGACCTACAATGAGCAGTTCTTC	CASSLIGELTYNEQFF
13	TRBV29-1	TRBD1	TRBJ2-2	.	TGCAGCGTCCGGGACAGTGGCACCGGGGAGCTGTTTTTT	CSVRDSGTGELFF
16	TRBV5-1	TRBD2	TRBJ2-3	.	TGCGCCAGCAGCCCCGATCGGGCGGGGGGCGCAGATACGCAGTATTTT	CASSPDRAGGADTQYF
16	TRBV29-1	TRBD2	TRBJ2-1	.	TGCAGCGTAGCGGGACTAGCGAGTAGCTCCTACAATGAGCAGTTCTTC	CSVAGLASSSYNEQFF
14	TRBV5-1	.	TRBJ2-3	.	TGCGCCAGCAGCGGTGGGGCTAGCACAGATACGCAGTATTTT	CASSGGASTDTQYF
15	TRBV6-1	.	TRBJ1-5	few	TGTGCCAGCAGTGAACATGGAGGTTTGAGTCAGCCCCAGCATTTT	CASSEHGGLSQPQHF
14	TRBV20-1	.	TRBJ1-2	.	TGCAGTGCTAGAGACGAGGGACTCTTCTATGGCTACACCTTC	CSARDEGLFYGYTF
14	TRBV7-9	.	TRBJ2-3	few	TGTGCCAGCAGCTTTGGAACTACCCCAGATACGCAGTATTTT	CASSFGTTPDTQYF
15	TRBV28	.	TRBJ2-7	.	TGTGCCAGCAGGCCACCTCTACACCGCTCCTACGAGCAGTACTTC	CASRPPLHRSYEQYF
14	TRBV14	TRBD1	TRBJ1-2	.	TGTGCCAGCAGCCACACATCCCAGGGGGGTGGCTACACCTTC	CASSHTSQGGGYTF
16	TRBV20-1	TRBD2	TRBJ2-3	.	TGCAGTGCTAGAACGACACTAGCGGGAGGTACAGATACGCAGTATTTT	CSARTTLAGGTDTQYF
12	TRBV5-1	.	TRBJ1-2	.	TGCGCCAGCAGCCCGGTGGGGAGTGGCTACACCTTC	CASSPVGSGYTF
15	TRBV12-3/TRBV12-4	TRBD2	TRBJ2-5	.	TGTGCCAGCAGCTTCCGGACTAGCGGGGGAGAGACCCAGTACTTC	CASSFRTSGGETQYF
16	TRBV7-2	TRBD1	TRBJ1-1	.	TGTGCCAGCAGCACTAGCCGGGCAGGGGGCGCGGTAGAAGCTTTCTTT	CASSTSRAGGAVEAFF
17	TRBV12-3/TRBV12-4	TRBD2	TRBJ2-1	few	TGTGCCAGCAGTTCAGGGACTAGCGGGAGACCCCACAATGAGCAGTTCTTC	CASSSGTSGRPHNEQFF
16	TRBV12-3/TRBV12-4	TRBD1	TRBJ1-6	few	TGTGCCAGCAAAATGACAGGGGAGGCCTCCAATTCACCCCTCCACTTT	CASKMTGEASNSPLHF
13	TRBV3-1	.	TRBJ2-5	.	TGTGCCAGCAGCCAATGGCGGAAAGAGACCCAGTACTTC	CASSQWRKETQYF
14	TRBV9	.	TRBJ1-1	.	TGTGCCAGCAGCGTGGCGGACAGAAACACTGAAGCTTTCTTT	CASSVADRNTEAFF
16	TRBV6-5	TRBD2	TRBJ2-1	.	TGTGCCAGCAGTTACTCGGGACTAGCTGGAGCCCATGAGCAGTTCTTC	CASSYSGLAGAHEQFF
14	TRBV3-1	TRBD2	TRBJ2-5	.	TGTGCCAGCAGCCACTGGACTAGTTCGGAGACCCAGTACTTC	CASSHWTSSETQYF
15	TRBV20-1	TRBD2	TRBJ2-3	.	TGCAGTGCCAAAAAGCGGGGAGCTGGCACAGATACGCAGTATTTT	CSAKKRGAGTDTQYF
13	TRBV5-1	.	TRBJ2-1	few	TGCGCCAGCAGCCCGGGGAGGGGGCTGGAGCAGTTCTTC	CASSPGRGLEQFF
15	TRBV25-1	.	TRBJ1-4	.	TGTGCCAGCAGTGGGTCGACAGAGTGTCATGAAAAACTGTTTTTT	CASSGSTECHEKLFF
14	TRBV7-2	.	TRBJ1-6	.	TGTGCCAGCAGCTCACAGGGACCCGTTTCACCCCTCCACTTT	CASSSQGPVSPLHF
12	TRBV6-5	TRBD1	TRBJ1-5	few	TGTGCCAGCAGTGGACAGGGTTCGCCCCAGCATTTT	CASSGQGSPQHF
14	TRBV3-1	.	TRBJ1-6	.	TGTGCCAGCAGCCAAGAAACAGGCTCTTCACCCCTCCACTTT	CASSQETGSSPLHF
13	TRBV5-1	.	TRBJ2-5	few	TGCGCCAGCAGCTTTTCTACGAAGGAGACCCAGTACTTC	CASSFSTKETQYF
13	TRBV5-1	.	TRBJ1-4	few	TGCGCCAGCAGCGAGCAGGGTGGCGAAAAACTGTTTTTT	CASSEQGGEKLFF
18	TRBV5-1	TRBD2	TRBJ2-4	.	TGCGCCAGCAGCTTGGAATCTGGCGGGAGAACCGCCAAAAACATTCAGTACTTC	CASSLESGGRTAKNIQYF